Presented here are 28 T cell receptor beta chains from one specimen sequenced in a study of post-analysis software for immune sequencing data. Each TCR beta cDNA library carried unique molecular identifiers. Each CDR3 protein gets one entry after TCRdb re-called the PCR reads with MiXCR. The table includes over 300,000 distinct CDR3 sequences, approximately 38% detected once. Study findings and constraints: Roughly five TRBV segments appeared more often in patients than in controls, and TRBV5-6, TRBV5-1 and TRBV20-1 were among these.

These receptors have no known antigen. Sequencing was carried out using blood. The source is a girl aged 5 to 17 with multiple sclerosis.

This clonotype was counted only a few times. This chain joins TRBV20-1 and TRBJ2-5, with D possibly TRBD1 on 5 matching bases. From germline, CDR1 is DFQATT and CDR2 SNEGSKA (reference sequence). Trimming cost V 0 bases and J 6 bases, with 11 bases left between them. The CDR3 loop spans 13 amino acids. The CDR3, as DNA: TGCAGTGCTAGAGACAGGGATATTCAGACCCAGTACTTC. Protein sequence: CSARDRDIQTQYF.

V and J are TRBV9 and TRBJ2-6; no clear D. CDR1 and CDR2 from the germline V gene are SGDLS and YYNGEE. This CDR3 region has 17 residues. Trimming cost V 0 bases and J 0 bases, with 10 bases left between them. This CDR3 is CASSVDPRNSGANVLTF. CDR3 in DNA: TGTGCCAGCAGCGTAGATCCACGGAACTCTGGGGCCAACGTCCTGACTTTC.

This clonotype has a single count. The J gene is TRBJ2-7, the V gene TRBV29-1; TRBD2 is a possible D gene (5 bases). Deletions cut 5 bases from V and 3 bases from J, with 14 bases between. CDR1 is SQVTM, CDR2 ANQGSEA, per germline. This CDR3 is 13 amino acids long. CDR3 loop: CSVTGSGVYEQYF. Here the CDR3 DNA reads TGCAGCGTTACCGGCTCCGGGGTCTACGAGCAGTACTTC.

This clonotype was counted a few times. J is TRBJ1-6 and V is TRBV20-1, with 10 bases fitting TRBD1. The CDR3 covers 13 residues. Per the germline V gene, CDR1 is DFQATT and CDR2 is SNEGSKA (reference sequence). V dropped 6 bases and J dropped 7; count of bases not matched to a gene: 3. CDR3 amino acids: CSATGGWNSPLHF. The CDR3 nucleotides are TGCAGTGCGACAGGGGGCTGGAATTCACCCCTCCACTTT.

This rearrangement joins TRBV12-3 or TRBV12-4 to TRBJ2-1; 11 nucleotides agree with TRBD2. V was pared by 2 bases and J by 7 bases, with 4 bases of the junction left unmatched. This CDR3 has 15 residues. This CDR3 is CASSLRTSGGNEQFF. In DNA form, the CDR3 reads TGTGCCAGCAGTTTACGAACTAGCGGGGGTAATGAGCAGTTCTTC.

This clonotype was counted a few times. V usage is TRBV29-1 and J usage is TRBJ1-1; possibly TRBD1 for D (6 bases). The CDR3 loop spans 15 amino acids. V lost 3 bases to trimming and J lost 0 bases, with 14 bases between them. The germline CDR1 and CDR2 sequences are SQVTM and ANQGSEA. The CDR3 region is CSVEGGGYLNTEAFF. DNA of the CDR3: TGCAGCGTTGAGGGCGGGGGCTATTTGAACACTGAAGCTTTCTTT.

V and J are TRBV20-1 and TRBJ2-1; D is possibly TRBD1 or TRBD2 (6 bases each). CDR3 length: 13 residues. CDR1 and CDR2 from the germline V gene are DFQATT and SNEGSKA (reference sequence). Trimming pared 1 base from V and 8 bases from J, leaving 12 bases between. The CDR3 DNA follows: TGCAGTGCTAGAGGGAGGGGGGTGGATGAGCAGTTCTTC. This translates into CSARGRGVDEQFF.

This clonotype has more than one count but fewer than ten. The chain recombines TRBV7-3 with TRBJ2-1, with TRBD1 identical over 12 bases. The length of the CDR3 is 14 residues. Trimming took 3 bases from V and 10 from J; bases not matched to a gene: 4. Germline values: CDR1 SGHTA, CDR2 FQGTGA. CDR3: CASSFTGQGAEQFF. CDR3 DNA: TGTGCCAGCAGCTTTACGGGACAGGGGGCAGAGCAGTTCTTC.

In regard to this clonotype: This may be a read error, as it is one base from a much larger clone. The genes are TRBV13 and TRBJ1-2; D not resolved. The CDR3 runs 12 residues. Per the germline V gene, CDR1 is PRHDT and CDR2 is FYEKMQ (reference sequence). In nucleotides, the CDR3 is TGTGCCGGCAGCCTCCAACAAGGGGGCTACACCTTC. This translates into CAGSLQQGGYTF.

This clonotype has more than one count but fewer than ten. This chain uses TRBV29-1 with TRBJ1-1; no firm D call. This CDR3 is 15 amino acids long. Germline V gene data show CDR1 as SQVTM and CDR2 as ANQGSEA. V was shortened by 6 bases and J by 1 base, with 18 bases between the two germline ends. CDR3 protein: CSVLMDGFSNTEAFF. The CDR3 nucleotides read TGCAGCGTATTAATGGACGGCTTCTCGAACACTGAAGCTTTCTTT.

This clonotype was seen a handful of times. This sequence joins TRBV29-1 and TRBJ2-1, with TRBD2 as a possible D gene (7 bases). Germline CDR1 reads SQVTM; CDR2 reads ANQGSEA. This CDR3 has 16 residues. V lost 6 bases and J 3 bases, leaving 21 bases between the germline ends. CDR3: CSVTGYLGGDYNEQFF. The DNA for the CDR3 is TGCAGCGTCACGGGATACCTAGGGGGGGACTACAATGAGCAGTTCTTC.

The J gene is TRBJ1-2, the V gene TRBV19; 7 nucleotides agree with TRBD1. Germline V gives CDR1 LNHDA, CDR2 SQIVND (reference sequence). This CDR3 contains 13 residues. V lost 5 bases to trimming and J lost 7 bases; unmatched junction nucleotides: 7. The CDR3 loop is CASSQQGSSGYTF. The DNA of the CDR3 is TGTGCCAGTAGTCAACAGGGGAGTTCTGGCTACACCTTC.

V is TRBV6-2 or TRBV6-3 and J is TRBJ2-7; a possible D gene is TRBD1 (6 bases). Trimming removed 4 bases from V and 2 bases from J, with 15 bases in between. Looked up from germline, CDR1 is MNHEY and CDR2 is SVGEGT. The CDR3 runs to 15 residues. CDR3 region: CASSSPGHHTYEQYF. The CDR3 DNA reads as TGTGCCAGCAGTTCCCCGGGACACCACACCTACGAGCAGTACTTC.

The chain is built from TRBV7-2 and TRBJ2-5, with D possibly being TRBD1 or TRBD2 (5 bases each). CDR1 SGHTA and CDR2 FQGNSA come from the germline V gene. This CDR3 is 17 amino acids long. V was trimmed by 3 bases and J by 4 bases, leaving 21 bases between them. DNA of the CDR3: TGTGCCAGCAGCTTCGACTCCCCGGGGCCGTTGGGAGAGACCCAGTACTTC. This encodes CASSFDSPGPLGETQYF.

The table lists this clonotype with a few counts. The chain combines TRBV29-1 with TRBJ2-1, with TRBD1 matching over 7 bases. From germline, CDR1 is SQVTM and CDR2 ANQGSEA. The CDR3 is 13 amino acids. J was trimmed by 2 bases and V by 7 bases; bases with no gene match: 5. The CDR3 DNA reads as TGCAGCGCTGCCGGGACAGCCTACAATGAGCAGTTCTTC. It encodes CSAAGTAYNEQFF.

This clonotype has only a few counts. This rearrangement joins TRBV20-1 to TRBJ2-3, with unresolved D. CDR1 and CDR2 from the germline V gene are DFQATT and SNEGSKA (reference sequence). The CDR3 consists of 16 residues. V lost 4 bases and J 2 bases, leaving 19 bases between the germline ends. The CDR3 loop reads CSATGPVAGFTDTQYF. In nucleotides, the CDR3 is TGCAGTGCTACGGGTCCAGTCGCCGGATTCACAGATACGCAGTATTTT.

This chain uses TRBV18 with TRBJ1-2, with unresolved D. The V and J ends lost 3 bases and 10 bases respectively, with 15 bases between them. CDR3 length: 13 residues. Germline assignment: CDR1 KGHSH and CDR2 LQKENI. CDR3 loop: CASSPRIDLYYTF. The CDR3 region has the DNA TGTGCCAGCTCACCGCGGATCGACCTATACTACACCTTC.

This chain joins TRBV4-2 and TRBJ2-7; D gene unclear. There are 14 residues in the CDR3. Germline CDR1 is LGHNA and CDR2 is YNFKEQ. V lost 0 bases and J lost 6, with 12 bases in between. CDR3 DNA: TGTGCCAGCAGCCAAGATAAAACGGGTGGCGAGCAGTACTTC. Amino acids: CASSQDKTGGEQYF.

There are a few counts of this clonotype. The genes are TRBV11-2 and TRBJ2-5, with 10 bases identical to TRBD1. The CDR3 consists of 16 residues. CDR1 and CDR2 from the germline V gene are SGHAT and FQNNGV. With 1 base clipped from V and 0 bases from J, the junction kept 2 bases outside the gene matches. CDR3 in amino acids: CASSLGDRGYQETQYF. The CDR3 DNA follows: TGTGCCAGCAGCTTAGGGGACAGGGGATACCAAGAGACCCAGTACTTC.

This clonotype was counted between two and nine times. The chain carries TRBV5-1 and TRBJ2-5; no reliable D call. Germline loops: CDR1 SGHRS, CDR2 YFSETQ. V was trimmed by 3 bases and J by 3 bases, leaving 9 bases between them. The CDR3 spans 13 residues. The CDR3 region is CASSSGPEETQYF. The CDR3 DNA follows: TGCGCCAGCAGCTCCGGCCCCGAAGAGACCCAGTACTTC.

The chain recombines TRBV10-1 with TRBJ2-6; 7 positions match TRBD2. Germline CDR1 and CDR2: WNHNN and SYGVQD (reference sequence). V was pared by 0 bases and J by 1 base, with 3 bases of the junction left unmatched. This CDR3 region has 17 residues. The CDR3 DNA reads as TGCGCCAGCAGTGAGTCGACGCGGGGGTCTGGGGCCAACGTCCTGACTTTC. Translation: CASSESTRGSGANVLTF.

V is TRBV3-1 and J is TRBJ1-6; tentatively, D is TRBD1 (6 bases). The CDR3 runs to 14 residues. Trimming took off 4 bases at V and 7 bases at J, with 11 bases between the two ends. The V gene's germline CDR1 is LGHDT and CDR2 YNNKEL (reference sequence). The CDR3: CASSPRGENSPLHF. In DNA, the CDR3 is TGTGCCAGCAGCCCGAGGGGGGAGAATTCACCCCTCCACTTT.

This clonotype was seen only a few times. The chain couples TRBV29-1 to TRBJ1-2; TRBD1 matches at 9 bases. The CDR3 contains 12 residues. V shed 7 bases, J shed 5 bases, and the junction held 5 bases outside the gene matches. The germline V gene encodes CDR1 SQVTM and CDR2 ANQGSEA. CDR3 sequence: CSARQGDYGYTF. CDR3 coding DNA: TGCAGCGCTCGACAGGGGGATTATGGCTACACCTTC.

For this clonotype: This sequence may be a read error, since a much larger clone differs from it by one base. The chain carries TRBV7-9 and TRBJ2-1; D gene ambiguous. CDR3 length equals 11 residues. In germline, CDR1 is SEHNR, CDR2 FQNEAQ (reference sequence). The V gene lost 3 bases and the J gene lost 10 bases, with 7 bases spanning the gap. The CDR3 DNA is TGTGCCAGCAGCTTGCCCTCGGAGCAGTTCTTC. Protein: CASSLPSEQFF.

The CDR3 sequence is CASIRDSAYNEQFF. The CDR3 DNA follows: TGTGCCAGCATCCGGGACAGCGCCTACAATGAGCAGTTCTTC. The chain uses TRBV12-3 or TRBV12-4 and TRBJ2-1, with TRBD1 matching 7 bases. The V segment lost 7 bases and the J segment 2 bases; nucleotides outside the gene matches: 5. CDR3 length equals 14 residues.

This clonotype was detected only a few times. The V call is TRBV20-1, the J call TRBJ1-2, with a possible D match to TRBD1 (6 bases). This CDR3 is built from 15 residues. V lost 1 base and J 2 bases, leaving 14 bases between the germline ends. Germline V gene lookup returns CDR1 DFQATT and CDR2 SNEGSKA (reference sequence). The CDR3 here is CSARVGQGINYGYTF. The DNA for the CDR3 is TGCAGTGCTAGAGTAGGCCAGGGGATAAACTATGGCTACACCTTC.

This clonotype has more than one count but fewer than ten. The rearrangement joins TRBV10-2 to TRBJ1-6; D unclear. Germline V lookup: CDR1 WSHSY, CDR2 SAAADI. Trimming removed 10 bases from V and 5 bases from J, with 15 bases in between. CDR3 size: 14 residues. CDR3 coding DNA: TGCGCCACGACCCCCTCAAGAAATAATTCACCCCTCCACTTT. It encodes CATTPSRNNSPLHF.

The rearrangement links TRBV5-1 to TRBJ1-3, with D possibly TRBD1 on 5 matching bases. The germline V gene has CDR1 SGHRS and CDR2 YFSETQ. The CDR3 length is 16 residues. The V end lost 4 bases, the J end lost 0 bases, and 14 bases lay between the germline ends. The CDR3: CASSAGTANSGNTIYF. The CDR3 coding sequence is TGCGCCAGCAGCGCGGGGACGGCCAACTCTGGAAACACCATATATTTT.